This T cell receptor beta chain stems from a study of blood T cell repertoires in COVID-19. The method was immunoSEQ multiplex PCR; TCRdb's version includes in-frame clones alone and lacks a portion of them. The sample records approximately 190,000 clones, 70% to 85% being singletons. This CDR3 contains 14 residues. Germline V gives CDR1 SGHDT, CDR2 YYEEEE. V lost 4 bases to trimming and J lost 7 bases, with 15 bases between them. The sample consisted of peripheral blood. The sequence was collected from a woman in her 30s with acute or convalescent COVID-19. The chain combines TRBV5-6 with TRBJ1-5, with unresolved D. CDR3 amino acids: CASSPGLQGQPQHF. The CDR3, as DNA: TGTGCCAGCAGCCCGGGTCTTCAAGGACAGCCCCAGCATTTT. Looking up the rest from reference TRBV5-6 and TRBJ1-5 gives the full variable domain: DAGVTQSPTHLIKTRGQQVTLRCSPKSGHDTVSWYQQALGQGPQFIFQYYEEEERQRGNFPDRFSGHQFPNYSSELNVNALLLGDSALYLCASSPGLQGQPQHFGDGTRLSIL.